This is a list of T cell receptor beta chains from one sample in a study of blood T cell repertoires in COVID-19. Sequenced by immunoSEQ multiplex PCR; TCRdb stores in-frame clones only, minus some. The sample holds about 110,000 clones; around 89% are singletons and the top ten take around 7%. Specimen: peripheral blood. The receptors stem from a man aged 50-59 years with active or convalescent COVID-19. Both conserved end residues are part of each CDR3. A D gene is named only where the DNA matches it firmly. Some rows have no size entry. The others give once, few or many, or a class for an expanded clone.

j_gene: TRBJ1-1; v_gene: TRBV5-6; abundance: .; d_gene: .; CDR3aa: CASSLFRWRMNTEAFF; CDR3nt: TGTGCCAGCAGCTTGTTTCGGTGGAGGATGAACACTGAAGCTTTCTTT
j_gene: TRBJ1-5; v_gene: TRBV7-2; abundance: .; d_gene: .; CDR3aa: CASSPGGSNQPQHF; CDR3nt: TGTGCCAGCAGCCCCGGGGGTTCAAATCAGCCCCAGCATTTT
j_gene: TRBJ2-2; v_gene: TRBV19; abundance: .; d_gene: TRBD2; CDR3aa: CASSIGETGGTNTGELFF; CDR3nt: TGTGCCAGTAGTATCGGAGAGACGGGGGGTACGAACACCGGGGAGCTGTTTTTT
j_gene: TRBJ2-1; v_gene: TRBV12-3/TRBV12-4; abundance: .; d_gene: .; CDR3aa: CASRGQNYNEQFF; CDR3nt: TGTGCCAGCCGCGGGCAAAACTACAATGAGCAGTTCTTC
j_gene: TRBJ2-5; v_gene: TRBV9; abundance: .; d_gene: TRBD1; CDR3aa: CASSTQGAQETQYF; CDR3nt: TGTGCCAGCAGCACCCAGGGGGCCCAAGAGACCCAGTACTTC
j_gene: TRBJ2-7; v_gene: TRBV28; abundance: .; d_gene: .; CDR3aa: CASRDYRYEQYF; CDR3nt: TGTGCCAGCAGGGACTACCGCTACGAGCAGTACTTC
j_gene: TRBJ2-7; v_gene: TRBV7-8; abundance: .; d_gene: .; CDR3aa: CASSRMAGLSSYEQYF; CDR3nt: TGTGCCAGCAGCCGGATGGCAGGTTTGAGCTCCTACGAGCAGTACTTC
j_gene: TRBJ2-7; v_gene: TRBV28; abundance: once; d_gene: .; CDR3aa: CASSLAITTDEQYF; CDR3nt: TGTGCCAGCAGTTTGGCTATCACGACTGACGAGCAGTACTTC
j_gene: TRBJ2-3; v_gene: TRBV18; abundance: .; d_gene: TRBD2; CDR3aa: CASSPPFLAGADTQYF; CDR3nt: TGTGCCAGCTCACCACCTTTCCTAGCGGGAGCAGATACGCAGTATTTT
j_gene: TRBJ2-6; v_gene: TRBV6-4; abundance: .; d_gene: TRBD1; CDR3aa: CASSDSMGGTGANVLTF; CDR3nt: TGTGCCAGCAGTGACTCGATGGGCGGGACAGGTGCCAACGTCCTGACTTTC
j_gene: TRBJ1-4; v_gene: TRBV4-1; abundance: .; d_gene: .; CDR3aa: CASSSPGVTNEKLFF; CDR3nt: TGCGCCAGCAGCTCCCCGGGGGTGACTAATGAAAAACTGTTTTTT
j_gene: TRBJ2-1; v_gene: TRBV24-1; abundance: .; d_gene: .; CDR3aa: CATSDSRVNEQFF; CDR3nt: TGTGCCACCAGTGATTCACGGGTCAATGAGCAGTTCTTC
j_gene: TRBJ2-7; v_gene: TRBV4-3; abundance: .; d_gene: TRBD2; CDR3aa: CASSQELARAYEQYF; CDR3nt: TGCGCCAGCAGCCAAGAACTAGCGAGGGCCTACGAGCAGTACTTC
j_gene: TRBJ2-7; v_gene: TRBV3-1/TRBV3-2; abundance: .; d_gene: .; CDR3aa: CASSLSGGKPSYEQYF; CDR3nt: TGTGCCAGCAGCCTCAGCGGCGGCAAACCATCCTACGAGCAGTACTTC
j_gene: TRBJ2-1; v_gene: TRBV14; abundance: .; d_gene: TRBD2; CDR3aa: CASSQVLLAGGNNEQFF; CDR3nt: TGTGCCAGCAGCCAAGTCCTACTAGCGGGAGGAAACAATGAGCAGTTCTTC
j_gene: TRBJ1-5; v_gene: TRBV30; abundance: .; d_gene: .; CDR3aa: CAWSADGTSDSNQPQHF; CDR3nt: TGTGCCTGGAGTGCAGACGGGACATCCGATAGCAATCAGCCCCAGCATTTT
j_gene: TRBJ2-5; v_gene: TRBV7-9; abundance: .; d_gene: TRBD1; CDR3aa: CASSRTGGQETQYF; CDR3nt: TGTGCCAGCAGCCGCACAGGGGGACAAGAGACCCAGTACTTC
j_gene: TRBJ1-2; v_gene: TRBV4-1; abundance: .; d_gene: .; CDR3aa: CASSQGRRGGSYGYTF; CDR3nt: TGCGCCAGCAGCCAAGGGAGGAGGGGGGGATCGTATGGCTACACCTTC
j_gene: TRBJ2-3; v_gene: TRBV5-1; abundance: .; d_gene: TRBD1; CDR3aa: CASTRDRVVDTQYF; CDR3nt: TGCGCCAGCACGAGGGACAGGGTGGTGGATACGCAGTATTTT
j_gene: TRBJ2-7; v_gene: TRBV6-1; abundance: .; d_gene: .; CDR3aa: CASSEVGSTYEQYF; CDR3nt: TGTGCCAGCAGTGAAGTCGGTTCCACCTACGAGCAGTACTTC
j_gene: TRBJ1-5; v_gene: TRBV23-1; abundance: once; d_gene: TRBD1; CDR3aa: CASSQPPGQGSQPQHF; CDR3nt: TGCGCCAGCAGTCAACCCCCGGGACAGGGGAGTCAGCCCCAGCATTTT
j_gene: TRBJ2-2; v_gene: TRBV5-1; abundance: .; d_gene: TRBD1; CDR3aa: CASRWTGEDTGELFF; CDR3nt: TGCGCCAGCAGGTGGACAGGGGAGGACACCGGGGAGCTGTTTTTT
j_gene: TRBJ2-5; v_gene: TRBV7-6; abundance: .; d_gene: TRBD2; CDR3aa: CASSLETSGSGGGTQYF; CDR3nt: TGTGCCAGCAGCTTAGAGACTAGCGGGAGTGGAGGGGGGACCCAGTACTTC
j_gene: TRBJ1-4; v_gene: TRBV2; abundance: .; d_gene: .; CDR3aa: CASNRARGEKLFF; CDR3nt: TGTGCCAGCAACAGGGCCAGAGGTGAAAAACTGTTTTTT
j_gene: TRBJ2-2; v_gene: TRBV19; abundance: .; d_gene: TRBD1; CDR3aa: CASSRQGAGDTGELFF; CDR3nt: TGTGCCAGTAGTAGACAGGGGGCAGGGGACACCGGGGAGCTGTTTTTT
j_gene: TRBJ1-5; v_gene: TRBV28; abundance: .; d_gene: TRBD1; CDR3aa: CATKQGGQPQHF; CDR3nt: TGTGCCACCAAACAGGGGGGTCAGCCCCAGCATTTT
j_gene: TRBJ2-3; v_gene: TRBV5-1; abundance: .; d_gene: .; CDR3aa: CASSLGQADTQYF; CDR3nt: TGCGCCAGCAGCTTGGGACAGGCAGATACGCAGTATTTT
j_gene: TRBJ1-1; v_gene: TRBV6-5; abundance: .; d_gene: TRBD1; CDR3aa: CASTQGVNTEAFF; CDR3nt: TGTGCCAGCACTCAGGGGGTGAACACTGAAGCTTTCTTT
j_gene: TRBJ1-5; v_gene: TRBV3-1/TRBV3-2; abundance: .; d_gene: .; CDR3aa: CASSQGHSNQPQHF; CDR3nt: TGTGCCAGCAGCCAAGGACATTCCAATCAGCCCCAGCATTTT
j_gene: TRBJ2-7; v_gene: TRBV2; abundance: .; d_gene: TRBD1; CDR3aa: CASSAGQGLTYEQYF; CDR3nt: TGTGCCAGCAGTGCGGGACAGGGGCTTACCTACGAGCAGTACTTC
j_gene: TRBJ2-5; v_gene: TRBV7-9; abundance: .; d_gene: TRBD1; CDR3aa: CASSWGQGFETQYF; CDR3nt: TGTGCCAGCAGTTGGGGACAGGGGTTTGAGACCCAGTACTTC
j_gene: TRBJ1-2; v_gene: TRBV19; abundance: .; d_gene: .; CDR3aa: CASSPTDSPYGYTF; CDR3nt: TGTGCCAGTAGTCCGACAGACAGTCCCTATGGCTACACCTTC
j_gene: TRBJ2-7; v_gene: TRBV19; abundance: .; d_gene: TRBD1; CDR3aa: CASRPQGPVGEQYF; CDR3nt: TGTGCCAGTCGGCCACAGGGGCCTGTGGGGGAGCAGTACTTC
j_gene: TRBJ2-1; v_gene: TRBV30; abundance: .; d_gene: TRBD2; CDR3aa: CAWSVAGGEQFF; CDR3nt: TGTGCCTGGAGTGTAGCGGGAGGTGAGCAGTTCTTC
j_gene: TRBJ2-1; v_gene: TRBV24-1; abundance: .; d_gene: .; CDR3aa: CATSDKAEPFYEQFF; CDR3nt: TGTGCCACCAGTGATAAGGCGGAACCTTTTTATGAGCAGTTCTTC
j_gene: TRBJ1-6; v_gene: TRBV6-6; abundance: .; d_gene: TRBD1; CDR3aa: CASSQSRDRGHNSPLHF; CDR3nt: TGTGCCAGCAGTCAGTCCCGGGACAGGGGGCACAATTCACCCCTCCACTTT
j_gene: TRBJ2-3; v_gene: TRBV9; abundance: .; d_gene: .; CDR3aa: CASSVVQGVIDTQYF; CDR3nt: TGTGCCAGCAGCGTAGTACAGGGAGTGATAGATACGCAGTATTTT
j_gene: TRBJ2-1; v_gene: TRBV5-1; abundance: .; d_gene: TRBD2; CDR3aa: CASSSGLAGYNEQFF; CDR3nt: TGCGCCAGCAGCAGCGGACTAGCGGGATACAATGAGCAGTTCTTC
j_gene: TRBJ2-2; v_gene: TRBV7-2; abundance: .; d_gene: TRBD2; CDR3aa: CASNKGLAGIGGELFF; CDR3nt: TGTGCCAGCAACAAGGGGCTAGCGGGAATTGGCGGGGAGCTGTTTTTT
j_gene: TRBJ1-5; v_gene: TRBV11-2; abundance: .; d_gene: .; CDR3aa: CASSLRGNQPQHF; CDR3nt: TGTGCCAGCAGCCTAAGGGGAAATCAGCCCCAGCATTTT
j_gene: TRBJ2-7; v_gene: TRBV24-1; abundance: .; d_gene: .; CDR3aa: CATSDQQTYEQYF; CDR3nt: TGTGCCACCAGTGATCAACAGACATACGAGCAGTACTTC
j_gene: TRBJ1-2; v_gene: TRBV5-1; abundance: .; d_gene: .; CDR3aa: CASSFPDYGYTF; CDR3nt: TGCGCCAGCAGCTTCCCAGACTATGGCTACACCTTC
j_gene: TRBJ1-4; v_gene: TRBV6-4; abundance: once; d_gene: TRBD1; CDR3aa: CASSDPGTGSFATNEKLFF; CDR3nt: TGTGCCAGCAGTGACCCCGGGACAGGGTCCTTCGCAACTAATGAAAAACTGTTTTTT
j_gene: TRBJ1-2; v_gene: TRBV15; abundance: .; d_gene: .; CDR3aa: CATSAQWLGYTF; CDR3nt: TGTGCCACCAGCGCACAGTGGCTCGGCTACACCTTC
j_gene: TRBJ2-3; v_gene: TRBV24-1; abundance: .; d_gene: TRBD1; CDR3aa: CATSDLRQGRADTQYF; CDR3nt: TGTGCCACCAGTGATTTACGACAGGGAAGGGCAGATACGCAGTATTTT
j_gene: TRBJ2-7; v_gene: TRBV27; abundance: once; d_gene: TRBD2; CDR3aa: CASSLRRGTLEQYF; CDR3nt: TGTGCCAGCAGTTTAAGGCGGGGGACCCTAGAGCAGTACTTC
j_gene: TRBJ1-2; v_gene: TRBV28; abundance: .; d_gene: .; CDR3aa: CASSPVHWSYGYTF; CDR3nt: TGTGCCAGCAGCCCGGTCCACTGGAGCTATGGCTACACCTTC
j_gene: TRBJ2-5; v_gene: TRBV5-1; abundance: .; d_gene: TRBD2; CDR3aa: CASSSRGGSGETQYF; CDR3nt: TGCGCCAGCAGCTCCCGGGGCGGGAGTGGAGAGACCCAGTACTTC
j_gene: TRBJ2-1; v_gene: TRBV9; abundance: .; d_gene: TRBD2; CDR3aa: CASSPHSGLEGNEQFF; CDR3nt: TGTGCCAGCAGCCCACACTCAGGACTAGAGGGCAATGAGCAGTTCTTC
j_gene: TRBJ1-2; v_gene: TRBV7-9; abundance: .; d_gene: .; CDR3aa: CASSLGRGNYGYTF; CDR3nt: TGTGCCAGCAGCTTAGGAAGGGGCAATTATGGCTACACCTTC
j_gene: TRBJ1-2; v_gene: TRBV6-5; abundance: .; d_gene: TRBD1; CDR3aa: CASSYSGQGDGYTF; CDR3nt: TGTGCCAGCAGTTACTCGGGACAGGGAGACGGCTACACCTTC
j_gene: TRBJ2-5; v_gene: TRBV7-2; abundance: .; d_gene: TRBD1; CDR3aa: CASSRTGSETQYF; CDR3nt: TGTGCCAGCAGCAGGACAGGGTCAGAGACCCAGTACTTC
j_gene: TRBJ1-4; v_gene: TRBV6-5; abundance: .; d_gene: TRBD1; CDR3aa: CASSMDRSNEKLFF; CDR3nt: TGTGCCAGCAGTATGGACAGGAGCAATGAAAAACTGTTTTTT
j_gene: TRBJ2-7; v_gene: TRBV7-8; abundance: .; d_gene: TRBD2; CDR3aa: CASRRGTSGSYEQYF; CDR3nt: TGTGCCAGCAGACGCGGGACTAGCGGATCCTACGAGCAGTACTTC
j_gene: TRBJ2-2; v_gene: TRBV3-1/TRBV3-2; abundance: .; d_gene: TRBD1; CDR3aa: CASSQDMRTGGTGELFF; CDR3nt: TGTGCCAGCAGCCAAGATATGAGGACAGGGGGAACCGGGGAGCTGTTTTTT
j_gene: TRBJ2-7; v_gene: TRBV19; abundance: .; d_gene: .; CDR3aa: CASSIVQGRGEQYF; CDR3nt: TGTGCCAGTAGTATAGTCCAGGGAAGAGGCGAGCAGTACTTC
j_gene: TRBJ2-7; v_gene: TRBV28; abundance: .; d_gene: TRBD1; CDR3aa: CASRQGSYEQYF; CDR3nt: TGTGCCAGCCGACAGGGGTCCTACGAGCAGTACTTC
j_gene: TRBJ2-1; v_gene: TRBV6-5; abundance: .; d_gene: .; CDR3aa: CASRLLDRNEQFF; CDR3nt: TGTGCCAGCAGGCTACTAGACCGCAATGAGCAGTTCTTC
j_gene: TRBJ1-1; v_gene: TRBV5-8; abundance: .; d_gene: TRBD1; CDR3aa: CASSLGQMFEPFF; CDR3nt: TGTGCCAGCAGCCTGGGACAGATGTTTGAACCTTTCTTT